Described below is a single T cell receptor (beta chain) sequence and its context. The data derive from a study of beta chain features in type 1 diabetes. Overall study: All of the samples together had 85 million to 140 million sorted cells examined.

The V gene's germline CDR1 is ENHRY and CDR2 SYGVKD. The CDR3 sequence is 12 residues long. The V and J ends lost 6 bases and 3 bases, in that order; junction bases with no gene match: 0. Expressed TCRB transcripts were sequenced because the isolated RNA had all been reverse transcribed beforehand. Sequenced by immunoSEQ multiplex PCR; TCRdb stores in-frame clones only, minus some. The table includes just over 450,000 clones, approximately 31% detected once. This clonotype was sampled from a man younger than 35 in good health. The sample taken for sequencing was naive CD4+ T cells from blood. The V gene is TRBV10-3, the J gene TRBJ2-5; 8 bases line up with TRBD1. The CDR3 region has the DNA TGTGCCATCAGGGACAGGGAAGAGACCCAGTACTTC. Amino acid sequence: CAIRDREETQYF.